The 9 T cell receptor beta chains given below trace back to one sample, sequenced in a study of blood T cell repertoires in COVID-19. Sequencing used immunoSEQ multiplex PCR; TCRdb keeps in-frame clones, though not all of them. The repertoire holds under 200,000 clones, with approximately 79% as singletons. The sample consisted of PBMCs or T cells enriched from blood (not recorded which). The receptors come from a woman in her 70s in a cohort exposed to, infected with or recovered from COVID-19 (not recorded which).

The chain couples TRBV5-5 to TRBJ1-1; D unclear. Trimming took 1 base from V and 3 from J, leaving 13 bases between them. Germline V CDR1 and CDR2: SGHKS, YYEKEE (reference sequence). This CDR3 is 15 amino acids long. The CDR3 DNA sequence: TGTGCCAGCAGCTTGTCCAACCTCGGGTACACTGAAGCTTTCTTT. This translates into CASSLSNLGYTEAFF.

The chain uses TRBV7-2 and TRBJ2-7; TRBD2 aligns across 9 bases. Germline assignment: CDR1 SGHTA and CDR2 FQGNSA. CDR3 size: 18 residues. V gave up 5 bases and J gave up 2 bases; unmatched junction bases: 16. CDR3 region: CASSPTSIRTSVPYEQYF. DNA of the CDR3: TGTGCCAGCAGCCCAACGTCTATCAGGACTAGCGTTCCCTACGAGCAGTACTTC.

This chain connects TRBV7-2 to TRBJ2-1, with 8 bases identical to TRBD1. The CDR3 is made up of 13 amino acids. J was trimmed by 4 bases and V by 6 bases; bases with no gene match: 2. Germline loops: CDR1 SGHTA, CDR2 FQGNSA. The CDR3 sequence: CASRGQVYNEQFF. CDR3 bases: TGTGCCAGCAGGGGACAGGTGTACAATGAGCAGTTCTTC.

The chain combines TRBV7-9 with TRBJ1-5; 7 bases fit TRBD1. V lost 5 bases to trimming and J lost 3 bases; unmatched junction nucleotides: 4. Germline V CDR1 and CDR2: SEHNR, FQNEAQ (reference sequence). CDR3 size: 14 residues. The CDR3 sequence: CASSLTGLNQPQHF. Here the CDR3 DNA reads TGTGCCAGCAGCCTGACAGGGCTCAATCAGCCCCAGCATTTT.

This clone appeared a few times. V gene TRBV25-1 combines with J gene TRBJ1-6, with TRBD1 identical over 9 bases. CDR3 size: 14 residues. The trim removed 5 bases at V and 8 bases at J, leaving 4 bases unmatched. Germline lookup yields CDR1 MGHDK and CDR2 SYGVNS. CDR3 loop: CASSTGTGYSPLHF. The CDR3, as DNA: TGTGCCAGCAGTACCGGGACAGGGTATTCACCCCTCCACTTT.

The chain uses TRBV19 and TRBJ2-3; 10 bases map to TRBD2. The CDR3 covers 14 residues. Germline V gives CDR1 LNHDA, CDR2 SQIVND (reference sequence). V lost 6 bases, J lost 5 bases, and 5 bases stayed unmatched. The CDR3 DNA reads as TGTGCCAGTAGACTAGCGGGATTGATAGATACGCAGTATTTT. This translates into CASRLAGLIDTQYF.

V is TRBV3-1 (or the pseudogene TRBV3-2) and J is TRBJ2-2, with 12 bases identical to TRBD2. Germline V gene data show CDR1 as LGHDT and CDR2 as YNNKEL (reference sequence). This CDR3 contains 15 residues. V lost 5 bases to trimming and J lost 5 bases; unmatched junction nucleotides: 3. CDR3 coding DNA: TGTGCCAGCAGCATCGGACTAGCGGGGACCGGGGAGCTGTTTTTT. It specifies CASSIGLAGTGELFF.

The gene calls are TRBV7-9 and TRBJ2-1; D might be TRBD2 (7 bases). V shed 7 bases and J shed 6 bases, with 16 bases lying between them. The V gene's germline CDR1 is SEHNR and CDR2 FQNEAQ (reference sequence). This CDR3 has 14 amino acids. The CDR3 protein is CASKQEGGTNEQFF. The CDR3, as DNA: TGTGCCAGCAAGCAGGAGGGGGGGACCAATGAGCAGTTCTTC.

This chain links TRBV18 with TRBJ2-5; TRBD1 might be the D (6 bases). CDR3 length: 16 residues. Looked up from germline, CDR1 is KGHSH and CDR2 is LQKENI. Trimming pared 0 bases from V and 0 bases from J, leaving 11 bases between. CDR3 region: CASSPPGATHQETQYF. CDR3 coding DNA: TGTGCCAGCTCACCACCGGGGGCTACTCACCAAGAGACCCAGTACTTC.